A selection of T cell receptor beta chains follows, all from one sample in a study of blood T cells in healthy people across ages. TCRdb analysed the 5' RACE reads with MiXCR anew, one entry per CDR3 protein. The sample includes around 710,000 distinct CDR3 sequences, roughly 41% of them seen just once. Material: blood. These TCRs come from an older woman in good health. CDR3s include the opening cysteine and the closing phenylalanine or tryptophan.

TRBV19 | CASSSPQGTVNTEAFF
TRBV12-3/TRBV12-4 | CATATATSRETQYF
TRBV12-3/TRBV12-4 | CASSLTGVDGNQPQHF
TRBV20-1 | CSARPQRHALAGLNNEQFF
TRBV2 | CASSDGGGIQNEQFF
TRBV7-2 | CASSSDGVYGYTF
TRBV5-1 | CASSPSGPPSYNEQFF
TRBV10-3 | CAISWGGDEQYF
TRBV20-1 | CSAPRVRRSYTEAFF
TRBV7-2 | CASSLTLRTGFYGYTF
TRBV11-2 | CASSPRTGLTDTQYF
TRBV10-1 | CASSESTGRGSYNEQFF
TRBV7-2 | CASSRPVGDTGELFF
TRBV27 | CASSFDGELFF
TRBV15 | CATSRDAGTYNEQFF
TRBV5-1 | CASSFLASGNSYNEQFF
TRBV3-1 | CASSQRQETTGELFF